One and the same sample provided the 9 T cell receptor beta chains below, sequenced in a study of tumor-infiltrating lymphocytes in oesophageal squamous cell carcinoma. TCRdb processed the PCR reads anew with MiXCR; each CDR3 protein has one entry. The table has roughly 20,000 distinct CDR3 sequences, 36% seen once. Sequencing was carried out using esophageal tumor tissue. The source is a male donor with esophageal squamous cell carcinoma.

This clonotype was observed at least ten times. The CDR3 nucleotides read TGTGCCAGCAGTTCTCCCAGCAGGAAAATTGGGGCCAACGTCCTGACTTTC. Its protein is CASSSPSRKIGANVLTF. This sequence joins TRBV28 and TRBJ2-6; D ambiguous. V dropped 4 bases and J dropped 3 bases, with 16 bases sitting between them. The CDR3 is 17 amino acids. Germline V CDR1 and CDR2: MDHEN, SYDVKM. Looking up the rest from reference TRBV28 and TRBJ2-6 gives the full variable domain: DVKVTQSSRYLVKRTGEKVFLECVQDMDHENMFWYRQDPGLGLRLIYFSYDVKMKEKGDIPEGYSVSREKKERFSLILESASTNQTSMYLCASSSPSRKIGANVLTFGAGSRLTVL.

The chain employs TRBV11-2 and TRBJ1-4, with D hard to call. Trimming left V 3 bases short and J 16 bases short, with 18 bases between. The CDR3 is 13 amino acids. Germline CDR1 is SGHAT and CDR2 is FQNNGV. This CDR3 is CASSFRPTDTQFF. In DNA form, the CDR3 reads TGTGCCAGCAGCTTCAGGCCAACAGATACGCAGTTTTTT.

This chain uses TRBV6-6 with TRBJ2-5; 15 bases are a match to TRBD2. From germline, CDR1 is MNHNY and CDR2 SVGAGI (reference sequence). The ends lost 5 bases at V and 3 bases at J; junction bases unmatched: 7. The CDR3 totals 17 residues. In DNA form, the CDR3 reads TGTGCCAGCAGTCTCGTCGGACTAGCGGGAGGGAAAGAGACCCAGTACTTC. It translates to CASSLVGLAGGKETQYF.

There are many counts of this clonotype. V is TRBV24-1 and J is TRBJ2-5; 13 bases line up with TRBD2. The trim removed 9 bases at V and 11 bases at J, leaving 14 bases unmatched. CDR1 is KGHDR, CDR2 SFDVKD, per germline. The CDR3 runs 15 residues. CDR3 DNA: TGTGCCACCGGCCTACTAGCGGGAGGGAACAATGAGCAGTACTTC. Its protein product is CATGLLAGGNNEQYF.

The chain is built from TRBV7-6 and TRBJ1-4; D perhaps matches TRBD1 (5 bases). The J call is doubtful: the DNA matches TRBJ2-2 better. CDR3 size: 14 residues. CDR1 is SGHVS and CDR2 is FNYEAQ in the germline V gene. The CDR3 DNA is TGTGCCAGCAGCTTAGCAGGGGCCAACGGGGAGCTGTTTTTT. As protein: CASSLAGANGELFF.

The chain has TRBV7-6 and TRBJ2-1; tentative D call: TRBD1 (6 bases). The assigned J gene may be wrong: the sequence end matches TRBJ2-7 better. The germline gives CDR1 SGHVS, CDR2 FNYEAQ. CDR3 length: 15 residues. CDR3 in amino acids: CASSRTELNYNEQYF. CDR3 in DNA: TGTGCCAGCAGCCGGACAGAACTGAATTACAATGAGCAGTACTTC.

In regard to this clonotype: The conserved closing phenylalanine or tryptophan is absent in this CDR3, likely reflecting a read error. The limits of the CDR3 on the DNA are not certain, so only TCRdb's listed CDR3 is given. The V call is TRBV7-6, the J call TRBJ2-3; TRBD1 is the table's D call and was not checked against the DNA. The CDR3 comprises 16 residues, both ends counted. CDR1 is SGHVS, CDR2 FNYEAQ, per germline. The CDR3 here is CASSQGHGNYGYTFGR.

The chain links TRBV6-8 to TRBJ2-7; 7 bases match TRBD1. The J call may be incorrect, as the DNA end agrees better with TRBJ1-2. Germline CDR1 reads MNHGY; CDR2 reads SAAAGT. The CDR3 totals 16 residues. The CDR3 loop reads CASSYSQPGGNYGYTF. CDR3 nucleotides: TGTGCCAGCAGTTACTCCCAACCAGGGGGTAACTATGGCTACACCTTC.

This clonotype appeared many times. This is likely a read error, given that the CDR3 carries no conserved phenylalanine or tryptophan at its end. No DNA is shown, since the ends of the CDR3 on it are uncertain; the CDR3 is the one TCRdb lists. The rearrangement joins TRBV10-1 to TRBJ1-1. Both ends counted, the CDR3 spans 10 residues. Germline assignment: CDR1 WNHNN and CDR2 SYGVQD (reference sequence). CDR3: CASSESGHTR.